This T cell receptor (beta chain) was found in a study of blood T cell repertoires in COVID-19. About the research overall: The United States, Italy and Spain provided the acute and convalescent COVID-19 samples. The analysed material was cDNA or gDNA that came from T cells, B-cell-depleted T cells, or PBMCs.

Authors' processing steps: Researchers report that nucleated cell counts were estimated from reference gene primer amplification. The assay was immunoSEQ multiplex PCR, and TCRdb's table has in-frame clones only and misses some. V and J calls and clone size come straight from that table; D and trimming were deduced from the DNA. The table shows fewer than 250,000 clones, with about 83% occurring only once. This CDR3 is 15 amino acids long. CDR1 and CDR2 (germline): SGHNT, YYREEE (reference sequence). Trimming took 1 base from V and 0 from J, leaving 8 bases between them. The rearrangement joins TRBV5-4 to TRBJ1-3; D gene ambiguous. The origin of this receptor is a human donor in a cohort sampled during active COVID-19. Sequenced input: peripheral blood. Here the CDR3 reads CASSLWAASGNTIYF. In DNA, the CDR3 is TGTGCCAGCAGCTTGTGGGCAGCCTCTGGAAACACCATATATTTT.